The 8 T cell receptor beta chains below come from one sample, sequenced in a study of T cells in localized non-small cell lung cancer. Produced via immunoSEQ multiplex PCR; TCRdb's table is partial and in-frame only. The sample has roughly 25,000 clones; more than 75% are singletons. This material consisted of peripheral blood, taken before any cancer treatment. Receptors originate from a male donor older than 55 with stage I squamous cell lung carcinoma.

The chain joins TRBV19 to TRBJ2-3; 9 bases agree with TRBD2. Germline V lookup: CDR1 LNHDA, CDR2 SQIVND (reference sequence). The CDR3 extends over 16 amino acids. The V gene end was trimmed by 6 bases and the J gene end by 3 bases; junction bases not matched to a gene: 10. CDR3 amino acids: CASRPVAGGRTDTQYF. Written as DNA, the CDR3 is TGTGCCAGTAGGCCAGTTGCGGGGGGGCGAACAGATACGCAGTATTTT.

The J gene is TRBJ2-7, the V gene TRBV7-2; 11 bases match TRBD2. Germline CDR1 and CDR2: SGHTA and FQGNSA. The CDR3 sequence is 16 residues long. The junction had 8 bases not matched to a gene; V was cut back by 1 base and J by 6 bases. CDR3 DNA sequence: TGTGCCAGCAGCTTAGGAGGGATGACTAGCGGGACCGAGCAGTACTTC. This codes for CASSLGGMTSGTEQYF.

This chain links TRBV6-1 with TRBJ2-1; D is uncertain. This CDR3 spans 13 amino acids. Germline-derived CDR1 and CDR2 are MNHNS and SASEGT. V gave up 7 bases and J gave up 3 bases, with 10 bases separating them. The CDR3 sequence: CASTGLYYNEQFF. In DNA, the CDR3 is TGTGCCAGCACCGGATTATACTACAATGAGCAGTTCTTC.

The chain links TRBV5-6 to TRBJ2-7; TRBD1 matches 9 bases. CDR3 length: 14 residues. Germline CDR1 is SGHDT and CDR2 is YYEEEE. After removal of 5 bases from V and 3 bases from J, the junction contained 6 bases not matched to a gene. CDR3 bases: TGTGCCAGCAGGATGACAGGGGGGCGCTACGAGCAGTACTTC. Protein sequence: CASRMTGGRYEQYF. Based on the CDR3 plus reference TRBV5-6 and TRBJ2-7, the full variable domain is DAGVTQSPTHLIKTRGQQVTLRCSPKSGHDTVSWYQQALGQGPQFIFQYYEEEERQRGNFPDRFSGHQFPNYSSELNVNALLLGDSALYLCASRMTGGRYEQYFGPGTRLTVT.

V and J are TRBV19 and TRBJ2-2; D remains ambiguous. V was trimmed by 5 bases and J by 4 bases, leaving 14 bases between them. Germline V gene lookup returns CDR1 LNHDA and CDR2 SQIVND (reference sequence). The CDR3 runs 15 residues. The CDR3 nucleotides are TGTGCCAGTAGTCCCCTTGGAGTTACCACCGGGGAGCTGTTTTTT. Translation: CASSPLGVTTGELFF.

This chain joins TRBV7-9 and TRBJ2-3, with 9 bases matching TRBD1. This CDR3 is built from 14 residues. Trimming took 5 bases from V and 5 from J; bases not matched to a gene: 5. Germline V gives CDR1 SEHNR, CDR2 FQNEAQ (reference sequence). For the CDR3, the DNA is TGTGCCAGCAGCACCCGGACAGGGGTAGATACGCAGTATTTT. The encoded protein is CASSTRTGVDTQYF.

This clone was seen only a few times. The rearrangement links TRBV19 to TRBJ1-5; no reliable D call. This CDR3 comprises 13 residues. V lost 3 bases and J lost 7, with 10 bases in between. CDR1 and CDR2 from the germline V gene are LNHDA and SQIVND (reference sequence). CDR3 sequence: CASSIGVAQPQHF. As DNA, the CDR3 is TGTGCCAGTAGTATTGGGGTTGCGCAGCCCCAGCATTTT.

The chain couples TRBV29-1 to TRBJ2-1, with 8 bases aligning to TRBD1. Germline V gives CDR1 SQVTM, CDR2 ANQGSEA. The CDR3 spans 13 residues. The J segment lost 6 bases and the V segment lost 7 bases, leaving 8 bases of the junction unmatched. This chain's CDR3 is CSALTGAVNEQFF. In nucleotides, the CDR3 is TGCAGCGCTTTGACAGGGGCCGTCAATGAGCAGTTCTTC.